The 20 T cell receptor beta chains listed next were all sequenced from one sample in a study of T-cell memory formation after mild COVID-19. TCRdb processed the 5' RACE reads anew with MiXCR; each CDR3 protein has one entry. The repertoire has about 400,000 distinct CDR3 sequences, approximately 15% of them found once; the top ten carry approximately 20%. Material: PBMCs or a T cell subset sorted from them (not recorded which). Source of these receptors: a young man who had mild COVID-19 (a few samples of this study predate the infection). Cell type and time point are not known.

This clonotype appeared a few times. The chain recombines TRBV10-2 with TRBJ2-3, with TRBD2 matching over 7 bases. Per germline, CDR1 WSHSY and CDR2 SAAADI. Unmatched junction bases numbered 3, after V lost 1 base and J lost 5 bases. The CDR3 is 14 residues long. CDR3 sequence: CASSEWGGIDTQYF. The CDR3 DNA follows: TGCGCCAGCAGTGAGTGGGGGGGGATAGATACGCAGTATTTT.

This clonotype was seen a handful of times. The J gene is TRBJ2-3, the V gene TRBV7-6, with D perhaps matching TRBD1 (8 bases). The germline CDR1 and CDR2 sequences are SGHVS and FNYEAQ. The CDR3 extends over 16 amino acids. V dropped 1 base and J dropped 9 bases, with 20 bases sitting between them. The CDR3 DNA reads TGTGCCAGCAGCTTAGTACAGGGGGGGCCCGGAGGGACGCAGTATTTT. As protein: CASSLVQGGPGGTQYF.

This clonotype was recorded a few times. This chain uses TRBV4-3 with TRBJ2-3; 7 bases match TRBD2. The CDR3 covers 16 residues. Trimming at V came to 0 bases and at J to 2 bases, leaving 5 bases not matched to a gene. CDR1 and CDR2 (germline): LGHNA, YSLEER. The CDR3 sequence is CASSQDLGTNTDTQYF. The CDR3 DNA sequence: TGCGCCAGCAGCCAAGATCTAGGGACTAACACAGATACGCAGTATTTT.

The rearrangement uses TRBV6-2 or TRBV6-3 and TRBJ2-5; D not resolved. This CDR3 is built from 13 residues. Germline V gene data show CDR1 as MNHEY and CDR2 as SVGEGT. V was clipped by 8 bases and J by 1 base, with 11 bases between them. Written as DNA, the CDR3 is TGTGCCAGCCTTGGGTTCGGCCAAGAGACCCAGTACTTC. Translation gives CASLGFGQETQYF.

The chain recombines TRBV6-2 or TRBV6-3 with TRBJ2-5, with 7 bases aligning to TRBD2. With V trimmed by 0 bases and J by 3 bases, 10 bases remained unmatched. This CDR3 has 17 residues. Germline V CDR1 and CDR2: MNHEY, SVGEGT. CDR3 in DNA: TGTGCCAGCAGTTACTCCCCTCGGGCTAGCGGTGAAGAGACCCAGTACTTC. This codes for CASSYSPRASGEETQYF.

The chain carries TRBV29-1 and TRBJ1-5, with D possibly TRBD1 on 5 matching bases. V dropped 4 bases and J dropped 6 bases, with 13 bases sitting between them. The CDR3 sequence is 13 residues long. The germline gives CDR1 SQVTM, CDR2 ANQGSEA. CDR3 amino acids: CSVVGQGGQPQHF. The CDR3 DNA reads TGCAGCGTTGTGGGGCAGGGTGGTCAGCCCCAGCATTTT.

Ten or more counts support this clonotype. The CDR3 region is CASRDTATYEQYF. CDR3 in DNA: TGTGCCAGCAGGGACACCGCGACCTACGAGCAGTACTTC. The chain is built from TRBV25-1 and TRBJ2-7; D is perhaps TRBD1 (5 bases). Trimming cost V 6 bases and J 2 bases, with 11 bases left between them. Germline loops: CDR1 MGHDK, CDR2 SYGVNS. This CDR3 has 13 amino acids.

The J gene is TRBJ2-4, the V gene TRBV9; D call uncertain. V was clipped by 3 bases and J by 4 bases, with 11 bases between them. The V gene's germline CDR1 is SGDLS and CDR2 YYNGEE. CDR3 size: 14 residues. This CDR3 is CASSASDGKNIQYF. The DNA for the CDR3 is TGTGCCAGCAGCGCCTCGGACGGTAAAAACATTCAGTACTTC.

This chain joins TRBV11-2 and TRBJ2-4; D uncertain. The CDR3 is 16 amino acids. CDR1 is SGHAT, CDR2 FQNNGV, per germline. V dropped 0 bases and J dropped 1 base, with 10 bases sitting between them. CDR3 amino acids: CASSLELLGAKNIQYF. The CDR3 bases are TGTGCCAGCAGCTTAGAACTGTTAGGGGCCAAAAACATTCAGTACTTC.

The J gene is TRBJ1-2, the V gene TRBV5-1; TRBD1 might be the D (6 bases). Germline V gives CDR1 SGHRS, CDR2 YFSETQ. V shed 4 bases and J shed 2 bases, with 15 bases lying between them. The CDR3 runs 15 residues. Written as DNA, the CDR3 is TGCGCCAGCAGCAACCCAACTCAGGGGAACTATGGCTACACCTTC. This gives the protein CASSNPTQGNYGYTF.

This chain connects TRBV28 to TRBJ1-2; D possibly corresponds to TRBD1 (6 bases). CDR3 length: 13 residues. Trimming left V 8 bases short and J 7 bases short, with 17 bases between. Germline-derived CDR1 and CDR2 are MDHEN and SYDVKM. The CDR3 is CASSGTSFLGYTF. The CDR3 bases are TGTGCCAGCTCCGGGACATCTTTTCTTGGCTACACCTTC.

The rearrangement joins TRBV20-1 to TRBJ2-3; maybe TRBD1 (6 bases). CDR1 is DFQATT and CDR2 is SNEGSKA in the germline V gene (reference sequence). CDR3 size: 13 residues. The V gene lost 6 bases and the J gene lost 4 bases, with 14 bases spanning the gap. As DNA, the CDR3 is TGCAGTGCATTTCTCAGGGGCCCAGATACGCAGTATTTT. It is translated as CSAFLRGPDTQYF.

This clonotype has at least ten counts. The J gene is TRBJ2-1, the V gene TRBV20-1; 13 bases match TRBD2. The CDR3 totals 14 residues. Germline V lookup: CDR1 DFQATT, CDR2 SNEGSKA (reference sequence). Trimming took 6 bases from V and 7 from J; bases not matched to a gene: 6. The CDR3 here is CSADTSGGANEQFF. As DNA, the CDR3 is TGCAGTGCAGACACTAGCGGGGGGGCTAATGAGCAGTTCTTC.

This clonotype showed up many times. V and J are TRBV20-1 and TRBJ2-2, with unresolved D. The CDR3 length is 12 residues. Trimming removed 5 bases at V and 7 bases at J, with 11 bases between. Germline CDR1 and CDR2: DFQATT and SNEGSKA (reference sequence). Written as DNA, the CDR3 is TGCAGTGCTCCTACTTGGGGCGGGGAGCTGTTTTTT. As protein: CSAPTWGGELFF.

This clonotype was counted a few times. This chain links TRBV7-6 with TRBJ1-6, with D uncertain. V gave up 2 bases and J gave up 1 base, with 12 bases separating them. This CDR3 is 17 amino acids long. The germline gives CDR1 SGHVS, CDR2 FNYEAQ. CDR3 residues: CASSLRSLRSYNSPLHF. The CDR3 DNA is TGTGCCAGCAGCTTACGGAGCTTAAGATCCTATAATTCACCCCTCCACTTT. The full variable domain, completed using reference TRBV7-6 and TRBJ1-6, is GAGVSQSPRYKVTKRGQDVALRCDPISGHVSLYWYRQALGQGPEFLTYFNYEAQQDKSGLPNDRFSAERPEGSISTLTIQRTEQRDSAMYRCASSLRSLRSYNSPLHFGNGTRLTVT.

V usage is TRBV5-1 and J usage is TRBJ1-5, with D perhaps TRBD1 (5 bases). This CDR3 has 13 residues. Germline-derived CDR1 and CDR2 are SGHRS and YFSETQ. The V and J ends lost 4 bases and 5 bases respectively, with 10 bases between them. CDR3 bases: TGCGCCAGCAGCCAGCTAGGGGATCAGCCCCAGCATTTT. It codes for CASSQLGDQPQHF.

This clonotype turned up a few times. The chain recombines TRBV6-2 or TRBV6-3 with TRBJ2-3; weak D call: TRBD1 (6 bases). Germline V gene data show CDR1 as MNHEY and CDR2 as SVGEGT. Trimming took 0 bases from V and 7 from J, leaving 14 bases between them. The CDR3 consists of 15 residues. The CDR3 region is CASSYSRQGRYTQYF. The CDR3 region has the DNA TGTGCCAGCAGTTACTCGCGGCAGGGGCGATATACGCAGTATTTT.

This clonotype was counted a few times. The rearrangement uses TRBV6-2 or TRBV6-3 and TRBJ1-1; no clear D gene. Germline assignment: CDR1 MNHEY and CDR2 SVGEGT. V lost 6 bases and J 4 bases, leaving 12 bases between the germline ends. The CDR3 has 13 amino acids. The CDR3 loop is CASSRLQGTEAFF. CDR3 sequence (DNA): TGTGCCAGCAGCAGACTACAAGGCACTGAAGCTTTCTTT.

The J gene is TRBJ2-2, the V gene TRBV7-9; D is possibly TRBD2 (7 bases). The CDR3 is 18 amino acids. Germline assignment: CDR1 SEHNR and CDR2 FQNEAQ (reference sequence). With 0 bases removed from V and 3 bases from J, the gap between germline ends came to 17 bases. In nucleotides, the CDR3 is TGTGCCAGCAGCTTAGCAGTCGGCGGGGGCCTCTACACCGGGGAGCTGTTTTTT. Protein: CASSLAVGGGLYTGELFF.

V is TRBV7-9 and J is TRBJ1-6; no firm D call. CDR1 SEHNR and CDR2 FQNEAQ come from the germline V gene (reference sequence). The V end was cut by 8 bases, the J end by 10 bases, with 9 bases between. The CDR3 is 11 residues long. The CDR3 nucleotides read TGTGCCAGCGGAAGTGGGTCACCCCTCCACTTT. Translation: CASGSGSPLHF.